One and the same sample provided the 17 T cell receptor beta chains below, sequenced in a study of blood T cell repertoires in COVID-19. Method: immunoSEQ multiplex PCR; TCRdb's copy keeps in-frame clones and lacks some. Of 150,000 to 200,000 clones in the sample, 75% to 90% were seen once. Sequenced: PBMCs or T cells enriched from blood (not recorded which). Every receptor here comes from a woman aged 55-69 years who had recovered from COVID-19.

This clone was detected once. The chain combines TRBV10-2 with TRBJ2-7, with 9 bases that match TRBD1. The germline gives CDR1 WSHSY, CDR2 SAAADI. Losses at the gene ends were 4 bases for V and 6 bases for J; bases not matched to a gene: 10. The CDR3 totals 15 residues. CDR3 in DNA: TGCGCCAGCAGTGGGATAACGGGACAGGGAACCGAGCAGTACTTC. Amino acid sequence: CASSGITGQGTEQYF.

The genes are TRBV3-1 (or the pseudogene TRBV3-2) and TRBJ2-4, with a possible D match to TRBD2 (6 bases). Germline assignment: CDR1 LGHDT and CDR2 YNNKEL (reference sequence). Trimming took off 3 bases at V and 1 base at J, with 19 bases between the two ends. The CDR3 has 18 residues. The CDR3: CASSQGGVGLVAKNIQYF. DNA of the CDR3: TGTGCCAGCAGCCAGGGCGGGGTAGGGTTAGTTGCCAAAAACATTCAGTACTTC.

The chain has TRBV18 and TRBJ2-1; D possibly corresponds to TRBD1 (6 bases). Looked up from germline, CDR1 is KGHSH and CDR2 is LQKENI. This CDR3 contains 13 residues. V lost 5 bases, J lost 6 bases, and 11 bases lay in between. The DNA for the CDR3 is TGTGCCAGCTCAGGGTCACAGGGCAATGAGCAGTTCTTC. It is translated as CASSGSQGNEQFF.

V usage is TRBV13 and J usage is TRBJ2-5, with TRBD1 as a possible D gene (6 bases). This CDR3 spans 14 amino acids. The germline CDR1 and CDR2 sequences are PRHDT and FYEKMQ (reference sequence). The V and J ends lost 5 bases and 1 base respectively, with 11 bases between them. CDR3 sequence: CASSKGHLQETQYF. The CDR3 region has the DNA TGTGCCAGCAGCAAGGGACACCTCCAAGAGACCCAGTACTTC.

The V gene is TRBV18, the J gene TRBJ2-1; D perhaps matches TRBD2 (6 bases). Per germline, CDR1 KGHSH and CDR2 LQKENI. V was shortened by 3 bases and J by 2 bases, with 8 bases between the two germline ends. The CDR3 has 14 residues. The CDR3, as DNA: TGTGCCAGCTCACCCGGGACTGCCTACAATGAGCAGTTCTTC. Translated: CASSPGTAYNEQFF. Complete variable domain (other parts from reference TRBV18 and TRBJ2-1): NAGVMQNPRHLVRRRGQEARLRCSPMKGHSHVYWYRQLPEEGLKFMVYLQKENIIDESGMPKERFSAEFPKEGPSILRIQQVVRGDSAAYFCASSPGTAYNEQFFGPGTRLTVL.

This chain connects TRBV5-1 to TRBJ2-5, with a weak D call TRBD2 (5 bases). Trimming cost V 4 bases and J 1 base, with 11 bases left between them. The germline gives CDR1 SGHRS, CDR2 YFSETQ. The CDR3 is made up of 14 amino acids. CDR3 residues: CASSEGYGQETQYF. In DNA form, the CDR3 reads TGCGCCAGCAGCGAGGGTTACGGCCAAGAGACCCAGTACTTC.

The chain uses TRBV4-1 and TRBJ2-2; D is unresolved. The CDR3 runs 14 residues. Germline CDR1 is MGHRA and CDR2 is YSYEKL. Trimming shortened V by 0 bases and J by 6 bases, and 8 bases separated the two germline ends. CDR3 sequence (DNA): TGCGCCAGCAGCCAAGATCAGGTTTCCGGGGAGCTGTTTTTT. Protein: CASSQDQVSGELFF.

The V and J genes are TRBV28 and TRBJ2-1, with TRBD2 as a possible D gene (6 bases). The CDR3 is made up of 14 amino acids. In germline, CDR1 is MDHEN, CDR2 SYDVKM. Deletions cut 2 bases from V and 5 bases from J, with 10 bases between. CDR3 DNA: TGTGCCAGCAGTTTACTAGCGCCTGACAATGAGCAGTTCTTC. Amino acids: CASSLLAPDNEQFF.

The J gene is TRBJ1-2, the V gene TRBV6-5; possibly TRBD1 for D (6 bases). Trimming took 9 bases from V and 8 from J, leaving 16 bases between them. Germline CDR1 reads MNHEY; CDR2 reads SVGAGI. This CDR3 spans 12 amino acids. The DNA for the CDR3 is TGTGCCAGTGGATGGGAAGGGGGAGGCTACACCTTC. Residues: CASGWEGGGYTF.

This clone was counted once. The genes are TRBV5-1 and TRBJ2-3, with 7 bases aligning to TRBD2. The CDR3 length is 16 residues. V shed 3 bases and J 4 bases; nucleotides not matched to a gene: 11. Germline V lookup: CDR1 SGHRS, CDR2 YFSETQ. The CDR3 here is CASSSYMGGTADTQYF. CDR3 bases: TGCGCCAGCAGCTCCTACATGGGAGGGACTGCAGATACGCAGTATTTT. The whole variable domain, filled in from reference TRBV5-1 and TRBJ2-3, reads KAGVTQTPRYLIKTRGQQVTLSCSPISGHRSVSWYQQTPGQGLQFLFEYFSETQRNKGNFPGRFSGRQFSNSRSEMNVSTLELGDSALYLCASSSYMGGTADTQYFGPGTRLTVL.

This clone has just one count. This chain links TRBV7-9 with TRBJ1-2; 7 bases match TRBD1. The CDR3 covers 14 residues. Germline V gives CDR1 SEHNR, CDR2 FQNEAQ (reference sequence). Germline trimming cut 2 bases from V and 4 bases from J; bases unmatched to any gene: 4. CDR3 DNA sequence: TGTGCCAGCAGCTTACCCACAGGGGCCTATGGCTACACCTTC. Protein sequence: CASSLPTGAYGYTF.

The gene calls are TRBV5-5 and TRBJ1-1; 7 nucleotides agree with TRBD1. Germline V gene lookup returns CDR1 SGHKS and CDR2 YYEKEE (reference sequence). The trim removed 3 bases at V and 0 bases at J, leaving 2 bases unmatched. This CDR3 has 14 amino acids. DNA for the CDR3: TGTGCCAGCAGCTGGACAGGAATGAACACTGAAGCTTTCTTT. Amino acids: CASSWTGMNTEAFF.

This clone was observed a few times. Additional DNA sequences in this sample encode the identical CDR3. The rearrangement links TRBV29-1 to TRBJ1-5; D gene unclear. Trimming removed 7 bases at V and 0 bases at J, with 7 bases between. Looked up from germline, CDR1 is SQVTM and CDR2 is ANQGSEA. There are 12 residues in the CDR3. CDR3 region: CSALYSNQPQHF. The CDR3 DNA is TGCAGCGCTCTATATAGCAATCAGCCCCAGCATTTT.

V is TRBV2 and J is TRBJ1-4, with TRBD1 matching 9 bases. The CDR3 is made up of 16 amino acids. The J segment lost 2 bases and the V segment lost 2 bases, leaving 3 bases of the junction unmatched. The germline CDR1 and CDR2 sequences are SNHLY and FYNNEI. The DNA for the CDR3 is TGTGCCAGCAGTGAACTTACAGGGGGCACTAATGAAAAACTGTTTTTT. It encodes CASSELTGGTNEKLFF.

The sample holds one count of this clone. The chain has TRBV5-6 and TRBJ1-1; the match to TRBD1 covers 8 bases. With V trimmed by 1 base and J by 1 base, 15 bases remained unmatched. In germline, CDR1 is SGHDT, CDR2 YYEEEE. There are 19 residues in the CDR3. The CDR3 protein is CASSLKSGRGLGENTEAFF. The CDR3 coding sequence is TGTGCCAGCAGCTTGAAGAGCGGCAGGGGGCTCGGGGAGAACACTGAAGCTTTCTTT.

Only a few counts were recorded for this clone. The chain carries TRBV6-1 and TRBJ2-2; the D gene is possibly TRBD1 (5 bases). V lost 2 bases and J 1 base, leaving 8 bases between the germline ends. In germline, CDR1 is MNHNS, CDR2 SASEGT. The CDR3 sequence is 15 residues long. Written as DNA, the CDR3 is TGTGCCAGCAGTGAATCTACAGGGAACACCGGGGAGCTGTTTTTT. Its translation is CASSESTGNTGELFF.

This clone was seen more than once but under ten times. The chain recombines TRBV7-9 with TRBJ2-6; TRBD1 might be the D (6 bases). Trimming stripped 6 bases from V and 2 bases from J, with 11 bases between. The CDR3 covers 15 residues. Germline loops: CDR1 SEHNR, CDR2 FQNEAQ (reference sequence). This CDR3 is CASSSEGAGANVLTF. The CDR3 bases are TGTGCCAGCAGTTCAGAGGGGGCTGGGGCCAACGTCCTGACTTTC.